The 17 T cell receptor beta chains in this list originate from one sample, sequenced in a study of T cell changes during pregnancy in multiple sclerosis. TCRdb's table, derived via immunoSEQ multiplex PCR, lists solely in-frame clones and lacks some. The sample yields just under 60,000 clones, 80% to 95% seen once. Sample: peripheral blood, taken in the first trimester of pregnancy. These receptors all come from a female donor with multiple sclerosis, enrolled in a pregnancy study.

The genes are TRBV19 and TRBJ2-3, with 8 nucleotides matching TRBD1. The trim removed 6 bases at V and 1 base at J, leaving 15 bases unmatched. This CDR3 has 18 residues. Germline CDR1 LNHDA, CDR2 SQIVND (reference sequence). In DNA, the CDR3 is TGTGCCAGTAGCCTGGGGACAGGCCGTCATCTGGGCACAGATACGCAGTATTTT. This gives the protein CASSLGTGRHLGTDTQYF.

This chain joins TRBV7-6 and TRBJ1-3; TRBD1 matches 12 bases. J was trimmed by 8 bases and V by 5 bases; bases with no gene match: 7. CDR3 length equals 15 residues. CDR1 and CDR2 (germline): SGHVS, FNYEAQ. The CDR3 sequence is CASSLGDRGQDTIYF. The DNA of the CDR3 is TGTGCCAGCAGCCTTGGGGACAGGGGGCAAGACACCATATATTTT.

The V gene is TRBV7-9, the J gene TRBJ2-7; weak D call: TRBD1 (6 bases). The CDR3 sequence is 14 residues long. Germline V gene data show CDR1 as SEHNR and CDR2 as FQNEAQ (reference sequence). The V gene lost 4 bases and the J gene lost 4 bases, with 14 bases spanning the gap. CDR3 DNA sequence: TGTGCCAGCAGCTCCCAAACAGGGTTTTACGAGCAGTACTTC. Protein product: CASSSQTGFYEQYF.

The rearrangement links TRBV5-5 to TRBJ1-2, with D possibly TRBD1 on 6 matching bases. The germline V gene encodes CDR1 SGHKS and CDR2 YYEKEE (reference sequence). Trimming took off 4 bases at V and 5 bases at J, with 12 bases between the two ends. This CDR3 region has 13 residues. CDR3 loop: CASSHRVEYGYTF. DNA for the CDR3: TGTGCCAGCAGCCACAGGGTGGAGTATGGCTACACCTTC. The variable domain in full, completed from reference TRBV5-5 and TRBJ1-2, reads DAGVTQSPTHLIKTRGQQVTLRCSPISGHKSVSWYQQVLGQGPQFIFQYYEKEERGRGNFPDRFSARQFPNYSSELNVNALLLGDSALYLCASSHRVEYGYTFGSGTRLTVV.

This rearrangement joins TRBV27 to TRBJ1-1; TRBD1 might be the D (5 bases). Trimming removed 3 bases from V and 1 base from J, with 12 bases in between. This CDR3 contains 15 residues. Germline assignment: CDR1 MNHEY and CDR2 SMNVEV (reference sequence). This CDR3 is CASSFSQDRNTEAFF. The CDR3 DNA reads as TGTGCCAGCAGTTTTTCCCAAGACAGGAACACTGAAGCTTTCTTT.

This rearrangement joins TRBV6-5 to TRBJ1-4; 8 bases match TRBD1. The CDR3 spans 14 residues. The V gene end was trimmed by 6 bases and the J gene end by 9 bases; junction bases not matched to a gene: 9. Germline V gene sequence: CDR1 MNHEY, CDR2 SVGAGI. CDR3 residues: CASSPTGEGKKLFF. The CDR3 region has the DNA TGTGCCAGCAGCCCGACAGGGGAGGGTAAAAAACTGTTTTTT.

The CDR3 is CASSFVLAGGPWEQFF. The CDR3 DNA reads as TGCGCCAGCAGCTTCGTACTAGCGGGGGGCCCCTGGGAGCAGTTCTTC. The rearrangement links TRBV5-1 to TRBJ2-1; 12 positions agree with TRBD2. This CDR3 comprises 16 residues. The junction had 10 bases not matched to a gene; V was cut back by 2 bases and J by 10 bases. CDR1 SGHRS and CDR2 YFSETQ come from the germline V gene. Full variable domain (outside the CDR3, taken from reference TRBV5-1 and TRBJ2-1): KAGVTQTPRYLIKTRGQQVTLSCSPISGHRSVSWYQQTPGQGLQFLFEYFSETQRNKGNFPGRFSGRQFSNSRSEMNVSTLELGDSALYLCASSFVLAGGPWEQFFGPGTRLTVL.

V is TRBV7-3 and J is TRBJ2-1; D call uncertain. CDR3 length: 14 residues. The germline CDR1 and CDR2 sequences are SGHTA and FQGTGA. V was pared by 1 base and J by 6 bases, with 10 bases between. The CDR3 loop is CASSLNSPPNEQFF. In DNA, the CDR3 is TGTGCCAGCAGCTTAAACTCTCCCCCCAATGAGCAGTTCTTC.

The chain has TRBV4-2 and TRBJ2-1; D might be TRBD2 (5 bases). Germline CDR1 LGHNA, CDR2 YNFKEQ. Between the trimmed V and J ends, which lost 0 bases and 7 bases, there was a span of 16 bases. The CDR3 extends over 16 amino acids. CDR3 region: CASSQDLSGWMNEQFF. The CDR3 DNA reads TGTGCCAGCAGCCAAGATCTCAGCGGTTGGATGAATGAGCAGTTCTTC.

The chain is built from TRBV6-5 and TRBJ1-2; 11 bases align to TRBD1. Per the germline V gene, CDR1 is MNHEY and CDR2 is SVGAGI. This CDR3 contains 13 residues. V dropped 8 bases and J dropped 4; count of bases not matched to a gene: 3. DNA of the CDR3: TGTGCCAGCCGGACAGGGGGCCGCTATGGCTACACCTTC. Its translation: CASRTGGRYGYTF.

The chain uses TRBV5-6 and TRBJ1-1; D is undetermined. CDR3 length: 12 amino acids. The V end was cut by 3 bases, the J end by 4 bases, with 7 bases between. Germline V gene data show CDR1 as SGHDT and CDR2 as YYEEEE. The CDR3 region is CASSSGVTEAFF. The CDR3 coding sequence is TGTGCCAGCAGCTCCGGGGTCACTGAAGCTTTCTTT.

The chain couples TRBV11-2 to TRBJ1-6; 8 bases are a match to TRBD1. Looked up from germline, CDR1 is SGHAT and CDR2 is FQNNGV. The J segment lost 9 bases and the V segment lost 1 base, leaving 2 bases of the junction unmatched. The CDR3 spans 14 residues. CDR3 nucleotides: TGTGCCAGCAGCTTAGGACAGGGGAGTTCACCCCTCCACTTT. Amino acid sequence: CASSLGQGSSPLHF.

The chain joins TRBV19 to TRBJ1-2; D not certain. The CDR3 sequence is 13 residues long. CDR1 and CDR2 (germline): LNHDA, SQIVND (reference sequence). The V end was cut by 8 bases, the J end by 7 bases, with 17 bases between. The CDR3 DNA reads as TGTGCCAGTGTTGCCCTCACGGACTTTGGCTACACCTTC. Its translation: CASVALTDFGYTF.

V is TRBV23-1 and J is TRBJ1-3, with D perhaps matching TRBD1 (6 bases). TRBV23-1 is noted as an ORF with a role that remains uncertain. V lost 2 bases and J 0 bases, leaving 11 bases between the germline ends. The CDR3 contains 16 residues. The CDR3 loop is CASSQRGSSSGNTIYF. The CDR3, as DNA: TGCGCCAGCAGTCAAAGGGGGTCGAGCTCTGGAAACACCATATATTTT.

This clone appeared once. The genes are TRBV11-3 and TRBJ2-7; the D gene is possibly TRBD2 (5 bases). Germline assignment: CDR1 SGHNT and CDR2 YENEEA. Between the trimmed V and J ends, which lost 1 base and 7 bases, there was a span of 8 bases. CDR3 length equals 12 residues. This CDR3 reads CASSLASGEQYF. In nucleotides, the CDR3 is TGTGCCAGCAGCTTAGCTTCGGGGGAGCAGTACTTC.

CDR3 protein: CASSPPGPEAFF. The DNA for the CDR3 is TGTGCCAGCAGCCCACCAGGCCCTGAAGCTTTCTTT. The rearrangement uses TRBV7-2 and TRBJ1-1; no firm D call. Trimming left V 5 bases short and J 6 bases short, with 10 bases between. The CDR3 is 12 amino acids. Germline V gene data show CDR1 as SGHTA and CDR2 as FQGNSA.

The chain couples TRBV6-1 to TRBJ1-2; no clear D gene. The CDR3 has 15 residues. Germline CDR1 MNHNS, CDR2 SASEGT. V lost 4 bases to trimming and J lost 7 bases, with 19 bases between them. In DNA form, the CDR3 reads TGTGCCAGCAGTGCGAGGGCCTCATTAGAACGTGGCTACACCTTC. Its translation is CASSARASLERGYTF.